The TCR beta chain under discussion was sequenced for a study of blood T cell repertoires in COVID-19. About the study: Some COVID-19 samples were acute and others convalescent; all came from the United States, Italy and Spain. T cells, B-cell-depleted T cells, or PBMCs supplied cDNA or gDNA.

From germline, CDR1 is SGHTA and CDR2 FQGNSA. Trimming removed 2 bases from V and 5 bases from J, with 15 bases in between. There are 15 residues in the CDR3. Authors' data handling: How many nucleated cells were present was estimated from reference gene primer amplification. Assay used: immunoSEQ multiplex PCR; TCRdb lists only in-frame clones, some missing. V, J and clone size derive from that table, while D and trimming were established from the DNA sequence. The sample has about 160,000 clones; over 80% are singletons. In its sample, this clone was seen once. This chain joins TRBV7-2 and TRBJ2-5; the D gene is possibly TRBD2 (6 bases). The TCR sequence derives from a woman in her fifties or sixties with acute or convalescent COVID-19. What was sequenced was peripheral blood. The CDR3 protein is CASSLRRGRRETQYF. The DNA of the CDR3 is TGTGCCAGCAGCTTAAGGAGGGGCCGGAGGGAGACCCAGTACTTC.